These 28 T cell receptor beta chains share one sample of origin, sequenced in a study of shared clonotypes between healthy human individuals. Sequencing used immunoSEQ multiplex PCR; TCRdb keeps in-frame clones, though not all of them. The sample includes 330,000 or so clones, around 67% of them seen just once. Sequenced sample: memory CD4+ T cells sorted from blood. Documented subset: CD45RA-negative fraction. The source is a man aged 30 to 45 in good health.

This clone has just a few counts. The chain uses TRBV7-2 and TRBJ2-7; 9 bases map to TRBD1. This CDR3 is built from 14 residues. The V gene's germline CDR1 is SGHTA and CDR2 FQGNSA. After removal of 5 bases from V and 7 bases from J, the junction contained 9 bases not matched to a gene. This chain's CDR3 is CASSDRTGAREQYF. The CDR3 region has the DNA TGTGCCAGCAGCGACAGGACAGGGGCACGGGAGCAGTACTTC.

The genes are TRBV2 and TRBJ2-7; D remains ambiguous. V shed 5 bases and J shed 0 bases, with 17 bases lying between them. The germline gives CDR1 SNHLY, CDR2 FYNNEI. CDR3 length: 16 residues. CDR3 in DNA: TGTGCCAGCAGTCGGTTCGGGCAACTTAACTCCTACGAGCAGTACTTC. Translation: CASSRFGQLNSYEQYF.

J is TRBJ2-5 and V is TRBV6-5; no reliable D call. The CDR3 has 13 residues. From germline, CDR1 is MNHEY and CDR2 SVGAGI. V was trimmed by 8 bases and J by 1 base, leaving 11 bases between them. The CDR3 sequence is CASRVPGQETQYF. The CDR3 DNA is TGTGCCAGCCGGGTCCCAGGCCAAGAGACCCAGTACTTC.

A few counts support this clone. CDR3 residues: CASSKGVDSSGANVLTF. In nucleotides, the CDR3 is TGTGCCAGCAGCAAAGGGGTAGATTCCTCTGGGGCCAACGTCCTGACTTTC. The chain is built from TRBV21-1 and TRBJ2-6. TRBV21-1 corresponds to a pseudogene. The CDR3 runs 17 residues.

This sequence joins TRBV5-1 and TRBJ2-1; unclear D gene. The germline CDR1 and CDR2 sequences are SGHRS and YFSETQ. Trimming pared 0 bases from V and 5 bases from J, leaving 18 bases between. The CDR3 is made up of 17 amino acids. This chain's CDR3 is CASSLVDPSWTDNEQFF. DNA of the CDR3: TGCGCCAGCAGCTTGGTGGACCCCTCATGGACCGACAATGAGCAGTTCTTC.

The chain carries TRBV5-5 and TRBJ2-6; D is unclear. The V end was cut by 4 bases, the J end by 0 bases, with 2 bases between. Germline V gene lookup returns CDR1 SGHKS and CDR2 YYEKEE (reference sequence). This CDR3 spans 13 amino acids. CDR3 sequence: CASSHSGANVLTF. The DNA of the CDR3 is TGTGCCAGCAGCCACTCTGGGGCCAACGTCCTGACTTTC.

This clone was counted between two and nine times. The chain has TRBV7-2 and TRBJ2-2; 11 bases line up with TRBD2. The CDR3 length is 17 residues. CDR1 is SGHTA and CDR2 is FQGNSA in the germline V gene. Trimming took 8 bases from V and 0 from J; bases not matched to a gene: 8. CDR3 protein: CASPMPTSGTNTGELFF. In DNA form, the CDR3 reads TGTGCCAGCCCCATGCCGACTAGCGGGACGAACACCGGGGAGCTGTTTTTT.

Details on this clone: Within the sample, other DNA sequences also encode this same CDR3. The chain recombines TRBV7-2 with TRBJ2-7; 7 bases align to TRBD1. Germline V gene data show CDR1 as SGHTA and CDR2 as FQGNSA. V shed 5 bases and J 7 bases; nucleotides not matched to a gene: 5. The CDR3 extends over 12 amino acids. The CDR3, as DNA: TGTGCCAGCAGCCGACAGGGATATGAGCAGTACTTC. This encodes CASSRQGYEQYF.

The sample holds one count of this clone. The chain recombines TRBV20-1 with TRBJ1-2; TRBD1 is a possible D gene (6 bases). The length of the CDR3 is 11 residues. CDR1 and CDR2 from the germline V gene are DFQATT and SNEGSKA (reference sequence). The CDR3 DNA follows: TGCAGGATACCTTACAGGGAAGGCTACACCTTC. Amino acid sequence: CRIPYREGYTF.

The CDR3 spells CASSYSTGTYEQYF. CDR3 sequence (DNA): TGTGCCAGCAGTTACTCGACAGGGACCTACGAGCAGTACTTC. The chain links TRBV6-6 to TRBJ2-7, with 7 bases fitting TRBD1. The CDR3 totals 14 residues. Germline V gene sequence: CDR1 MNHNY, CDR2 SVGAGI (reference sequence). Germline trimming cut 0 bases from V and 2 bases from J; bases unmatched to any gene: 1.

CDR3 DNA: TGTGCCAGCAGCTTAAACAGGGATGGCGAGCAGTACTTC. This translates into CASSLNRDGEQYF. The rearrangement uses TRBV7-2 and TRBJ2-7, with D perhaps TRBD1 (6 bases). Germline V gene data show CDR1 as SGHTA and CDR2 as FQGNSA. Trimming took 2 bases from V and 6 from J, leaving 11 bases between them. The CDR3 is made up of 13 amino acids.

This chain connects TRBV5-1 to TRBJ1-1, with 9 bases lining up with TRBD1. The junction had 5 bases not matched to a gene; V was cut back by 4 bases and J by 4 bases. The CDR3 runs 14 residues. In germline, CDR1 is SGHRS, CDR2 YFSETQ. For the CDR3, the DNA is TGCGCCAGCAGCACACAGGGGGCCAGCACTGAAGCTTTCTTT. Its translation: CASSTQGASTEAFF.

This clone has just a few counts. The chain couples TRBV5-5 to TRBJ2-1; 7 nucleotides align to TRBD2. The V segment lost 4 bases and the J segment 7 bases; nucleotides outside the gene matches: 14. Germline CDR1 SGHKS, CDR2 YYEKEE (reference sequence). The CDR3 is made up of 16 amino acids. The CDR3 sequence: CASSPTPSGPINEQFF. CDR3 sequence (DNA): TGTGCCAGCAGCCCCACCCCTAGCGGACCTATAAATGAGCAGTTCTTC.

This clone was seen many times. The genes are TRBV28 and TRBJ1-1; D gene uncertain. This CDR3 has 14 residues. Germline V gives CDR1 MDHEN, CDR2 SYDVKM. Trimming removed 6 bases from V and 1 base from J, with 12 bases in between. CDR3 DNA sequence: TGTGCCAGCAGCGCCGTGCTGCGGAACACTGAAGCTTTCTTT. The encoded protein is CASSAVLRNTEAFF.

Worth noting for this clone: The identical CDR3 is also encoded by other nucleotide sequences in the sample. The gene calls are TRBV11-2 and TRBJ2-5; D remains ambiguous. This CDR3 is built from 13 residues. Germline V gives CDR1 SGHAT, CDR2 FQNNGV. Trimming took 2 bases from V and 0 from J, leaving 4 bases between them. CDR3 coding DNA: TGTGCCAGCAGCTTATCGCACCAAGAGACCCAGTACTTC. It is translated as CASSLSHQETQYF.

A few counts support this clone. This chain links TRBV19 with TRBJ2-1; 10 bases align to TRBD2. This CDR3 region has 15 residues. J was trimmed by 7 bases and V by 2 bases; bases with no gene match: 5. Per germline, CDR1 LNHDA and CDR2 SQIVND (reference sequence). Here the CDR3 reads CASSISSGSGNEQFF. CDR3 bases: TGTGCCAGTAGTATATCTAGCGGGAGTGGTAATGAGCAGTTCTTC.

Notes on this clone: At the DNA level, this CDR3 is encoded by other sequences in the same sample as well. The V call is TRBV30, the J call TRBJ2-1; D remains ambiguous. The V end lost 0 bases, the J end lost 8 bases, and 5 bases lay between the germline ends. The CDR3 totals 11 residues. Germline V gene sequence: CDR1 GTSNPN, CDR2 SVGIG (reference sequence). This CDR3 reads CAWSVRDEQFF. The CDR3 DNA reads as TGTGCCTGGAGTGTTAGGGATGAGCAGTTCTTC.

This clone was observed a handful of times. V and J are TRBV5-1 and TRBJ2-3; 7 bases map to TRBD2. Looked up from germline, CDR1 is SGHRS and CDR2 is YFSETQ. The CDR3 has 16 amino acids. The junction had 6 bases not matched to a gene; V was cut back by 0 bases and J by 2 bases. The CDR3 protein is CASSLGASGATDTQYF. The CDR3 bases are TGCGCCAGCAGCTTGGGGGCTAGCGGAGCCACAGATACGCAGTATTTT.

The gene calls are TRBV2 and TRBJ2-4; 12 bases are a match to TRBD1. CDR3 length: 15 residues. J gave up 9 bases and V 7 bases, and 10 bases lay outside the gene matches. Germline CDR1 SNHLY, CDR2 FYNNEI. The CDR3 sequence: CASTAGTGGDGIQYF. In DNA form, the CDR3 reads TGTGCCAGCACTGCCGGGACAGGGGGCGATGGCATTCAGTACTTC.

The CDR3 spells CASSGGLAGARYEQYF. The DNA of the CDR3 is TGCGCCAGCAGCGGGGGACTAGCGGGGGCACGATACGAGCAGTACTTC. This chain joins TRBV5-1 and TRBJ2-7; 14 bases are shared with TRBD2. The germline CDR1 and CDR2 sequences are SGHRS and YFSETQ. CDR3 length: 16 amino acids. With 4 bases clipped from V and 4 bases from J, the junction kept 7 bases outside the gene matches.

This chain joins TRBV9 and TRBJ1-3, with D possibly being TRBD1 (5 bases). CDR1 is SGDLS and CDR2 is YYNGEE in the germline V gene. The length of the CDR3 is 15 residues. V lost 3 bases to trimming and J lost 0 bases, with 10 bases between them. CDR3 region: CASSATAPSGNTIYF. The CDR3, as DNA: TGTGCCAGCAGCGCGACAGCTCCCTCTGGAAACACCATATATTTT.

The V call is TRBV23-1, the J call TRBJ2-1; D not certain. TRBV23-1 is designated an ORF whose function remains uncertain. V was cut by 3 bases and J by 4 bases, with 10 bases left in between. The length of the CDR3 is 14 residues. CDR3 sequence (DNA): TGCGCCAGCAGTCATTCCGGGCTTTACAATGAGCAGTTCTTC. Translation gives CASSHSGLYNEQFF.

The J gene is TRBJ2-7, the V gene TRBV5-1, with D possibly matching TRBD2 (5 bases). Looked up from germline, CDR1 is SGHRS and CDR2 is YFSETQ. The CDR3 length is 14 residues. V lost 0 bases to trimming and J lost 2 bases, with 9 bases between them. In nucleotides, the CDR3 is TGCGCCAGCAGCTTGGACGCGACTACCTACGAGCAGTACTTC. Its translation is CASSLDATTYEQYF. Full variable domain (rest looked up from reference TRBV5-1 and TRBJ2-7): KAGVTQTPRYLIKTRGQQVTLSCSPISGHRSVSWYQQTPGQGLQFLFEYFSETQRNKGNFPGRFSGRQFSNSRSEMNVSTLELGDSALYLCASSLDATTYEQYFGPGTRLTVT.

The chain recombines TRBV27 with TRBJ2-7; no definite D call. CDR3 length: 16 residues. Deletions cut 6 bases from V and 11 bases from J, with 29 bases between. Germline V gene data show CDR1 as MNHEY and CDR2 as SMNVEV (reference sequence). DNA for the CDR3: TGTGCCAGCAGCAAGTTCCCGGAAAAGACAAACTCGAAAGAGTACTTC. This gives the protein CASSKFPEKTNSKEYF.

This chain connects TRBV7-2 to TRBJ2-7, with a weak D call TRBD2 (6 bases). The V end lost 3 bases, the J end lost 0 bases, and 24 bases lay between the germline ends. The CDR3 length is 19 residues. The germline V gene has CDR1 SGHTA and CDR2 FQGNSA. CDR3 amino acids: CASSFRSSGPRGRSYEQYF. CDR3 DNA: TGTGCCAGCAGCTTCCGGTCGAGCGGTCCGCGGGGTCGCTCCTACGAGCAGTACTTC.

The chain links TRBV6-4 to TRBJ2-1; the match to TRBD2 covers 7 bases. The CDR3 runs to 14 residues. The germline gives CDR1 MRHNA, CDR2 SNTAGT. V dropped 6 bases and J dropped 9; count of bases not matched to a gene: 11. For the CDR3, the DNA is TGTGCCAGCAGACTCGGAGCGGGAAGGGGTGAGCAGTTCTTC. This translates into CASRLGAGRGEQFF.

This clone was observed a single time. This chain joins TRBV5-4 and TRBJ2-7; possibly TRBD2 for D (5 bases). The CDR3 extends over 14 amino acids. CDR1 and CDR2 from the germline V gene are SGHNT and YYREEE (reference sequence). Trimming removed 3 bases from V and 0 bases from J, with 10 bases in between. This CDR3 reads CASSYGISSYEQYF. The CDR3 region has the DNA TGTGCCAGCAGCTACGGGATTAGCTCCTACGAGCAGTACTTC.

V usage is TRBV27 and J usage is TRBJ2-3; D possibly matches TRBD1 or TRBD2 (6 bases each). This CDR3 spans 18 amino acids. V lost 7 bases, J lost 7 bases, and 30 bases lay in between. Germline CDR1 reads MNHEY; CDR2 reads SMNVEV (reference sequence). The CDR3 DNA sequence: TGTGCCAGCACTCACCGGGGGACAAGGGCCACAGGACATCATACGCAGTATTTT. Protein: CASTHRGTRATGHHTQYF.